This TCR beta chain was profiled in a study of T-cell memory formation after mild COVID-19. Germline V gene lookup returns CDR1 SEHNR and CDR2 FQNEAQ (reference sequence). The CDR3 length is 14 residues. V dropped 5 bases and J dropped 6; count of bases not matched to a gene: 8. This clonotype has a handful of counts. Its antigen is still unknown. Findings and caveats of the study: Pre-infection memory contained some responding clones, which suggested that cross-reactive memory had joined.

TCRdb re-called the 5' RACE reads through MiXCR, storing one row per CDR3 protein. The sample includes roughly 400,000 distinct CDR3 sequences, under 20% seen only once; the top ten take under 25%. V gene TRBV7-9 combines with J gene TRBJ2-3; 7 bases line up with TRBD2. This receptor was obtained from a man aged 18-30 years who had mild COVID-19 (a few samples of this study predate the infection). Cell type and time point are not known. Sequenced material: PBMCs or a T cell subset sorted from them (not recorded which). CDR3 DNA sequence: TGTGCCAGCAGCCAAAGGGCGGGGGTCGATACGCAGTATTTT. Translated: CASSQRAGVDTQYF.